This T cell receptor (beta chain) was recorded in a study of cytomegalovirus exposure and HLA in healthy donors. Overall study: Around 80 million unique TCRs from HLA-typed donors were held in an early data release. Overall study findings and caveats: Clonal expansion, a later analysis showed, was greater in HLA-associated TCR beta chains than in equally common others.

Nominally healthy donors provided the samples, though records likely missed some immune exposures. Vbeta (60) and Jbeta (13) primers were used in the PCR. This table comes from immunoSEQ multiplex PCR, and its TCRdb copy is limited to in-frame clones, with some not included. The sample lists 200,000 to 250,000 clones; 76% were seen once. The V end lost 0 bases, the J end lost 4 bases, and 16 bases lay between the germline ends. Germline V lookup: CDR1 MNHEY, CDR2 SVGAGI. This CDR3 spans 16 amino acids. A remark on this clone: The antigen is unknown.

The chain has TRBV6-5 and TRBJ2-7; TRBD2 is a possible D gene (6 bases). The source is a man aged 18 to 29 in good health and CMV-seronegative. What was sequenced was PBMCs. CDR3 in amino acids: CASSYSAWQGGYEQYF. DNA of the CDR3: TGTGCCAGCAGTTACTCGGCTTGGCAGGGAGGTTACGAGCAGTACTTC.